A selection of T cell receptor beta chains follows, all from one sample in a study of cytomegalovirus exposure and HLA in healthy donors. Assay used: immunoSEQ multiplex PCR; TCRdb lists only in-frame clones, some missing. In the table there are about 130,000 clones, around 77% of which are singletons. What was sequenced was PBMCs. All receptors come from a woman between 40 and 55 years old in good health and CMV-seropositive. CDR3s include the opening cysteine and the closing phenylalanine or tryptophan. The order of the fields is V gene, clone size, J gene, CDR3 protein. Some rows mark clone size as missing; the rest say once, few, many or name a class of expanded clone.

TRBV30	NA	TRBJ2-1	CAWSAPGLAGAADEQFF
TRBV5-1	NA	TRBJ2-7	CASSSGTAGVDEQYF
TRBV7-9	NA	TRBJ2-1	CASSLTSGQYNEQFF
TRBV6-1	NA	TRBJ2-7	CASSVHTDYEQYF
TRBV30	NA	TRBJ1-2	CAWREQGRGYTF
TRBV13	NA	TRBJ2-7	CASSLGLAVGEQYF
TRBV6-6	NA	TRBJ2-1	CASSTGGAYNEQFF
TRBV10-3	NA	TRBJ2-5	CAIRLAGGETQYF
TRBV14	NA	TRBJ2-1	CASSQDLAPLGEQFF
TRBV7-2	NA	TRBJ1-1	CASSLALGNTEAFF
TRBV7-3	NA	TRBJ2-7	CASSFGAGAPYEQYF
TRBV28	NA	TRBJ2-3	CASSLFGGDTDTQYF
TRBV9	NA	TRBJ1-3	CASSVVPGGEGNTIYF
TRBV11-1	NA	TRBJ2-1	CASSLTTWTSGVYNEQFF
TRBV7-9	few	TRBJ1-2	CASSLQGSGYTF
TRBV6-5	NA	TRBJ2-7	CASSSVIAYEQYF
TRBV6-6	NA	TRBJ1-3	CASTPDSNQGNTIYF
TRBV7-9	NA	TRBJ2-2	CASSRDMNTGELFF
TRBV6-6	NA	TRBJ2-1	CASSYSTGHNEQFF
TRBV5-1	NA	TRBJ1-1	CASSLASGWGTEAFF
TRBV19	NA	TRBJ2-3	CASSYSGGSTDTQYF
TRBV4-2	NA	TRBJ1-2	CASSQDNYGYTF